This T cell receptor (beta chain) was sequenced in a study of blood T cell repertoires in COVID-19. Study-wide background: The United States, Italy and Spain supplied acute and convalescent COVID-19 samples. From T cells, B-cell-depleted T cells, or PBMCs came the material, which was cDNA or gDNA.

Authors' methods: Amplification of reference gene primers was used by the study to estimate nucleated cell counts. Using immunoSEQ multiplex PCR, the repertoire was profiled, and TCRdb retains in-frame clones only, with some absent. Clone size and V and J calls were adopted from that table, with D and trimming inferred from the DNA. The sample lists just over 150,000 clones, 75% to 90% seen once, with about 2.5% in the top ten. The V gene's germline CDR1 is SGHTA and CDR2 FQGNSA. V was clipped by 5 bases and J by 5 bases; unmatched bases: 8. The CDR3 is 14 amino acids. The TCR was taken from a woman in her seventies with acute or convalescent COVID-19. This rearrangement joins TRBV7-2 to TRBJ1-2, with TRBD1 matching over 7 bases. The sample was peripheral blood. The CDR3 DNA sequence: TGTGCCAGCAGCATGACAGGGTTCGGGTATGGCTACACCTTC. Encoded protein: CASSMTGFGYGYTF.